This is a list of T cell receptor beta chains from one sample in a study of OX40 agonist ivuxolimab in advanced cancers. Some clones are missing from TCRdb's copy, which holds only in-frame ones; the method was immunoSEQ multiplex PCR. The sample contains 100,000 to 120,000 clones, 85% to 95% of which appear only once. The sample was CD4+ or CD8+ T cells sorted from blood, taken in a trial of the OX40 agonist ivuxolimab. These receptors all come from an adult with an advanced solid tumor such as melanoma, head and neck, liver or kidney cancer. CDR3s include the opening cysteine and the closing phenylalanine or tryptophan. A D gene is named only where the DNA matches it firmly. Clone sizes are given selectively: once, few, many, or a class where the clone is expanded.

V: TRBV5-1
J: TRBJ2-5
size: .
D: TRBD1
DNA: TGCGCCAGCAGCTTGGCCGGACAGGGATCAGAGACCCAGTACTTC
CDR3: CASSLAGQGSETQYF

V: TRBV27
J: TRBJ2-1
size: .
D: TRBD1
DNA: TGTGCCAGCAGTTTCCGGGACAGCCCCTACAATGAGCAGTTCTTC
CDR3: CASSFRDSPYNEQFF

V: TRBV29-1
J: TRBJ2-5
size: .
D: TRBD2
DNA: TGCAGCGTTCCCGGGACTAGCGGGAGTTTAGCGCGGGAGACCCAGTACTTC
CDR3: CSVPGTSGSLARETQYF

V: TRBV18
J: TRBJ2-2
size: .
D: .
DNA: TGTGCCAGCTCACCAATGAGAGCTCCGGGGGAGCTGTTTTTT
CDR3: CASSPMRAPGELFF

V: TRBV7-3
J: TRBJ2-1
size: .
D: TRBD1
DNA: TGTGCCAGCAGCCAACAGGGGTACGAGCAGTTCTTC
CDR3: CASSQQGYEQFF

V: TRBV27
J: TRBJ2-5
size: .
D: TRBD2
DNA: TGTGCCAGCAGTTCTGTTAGCGGGGGCGAGACCCAGTACTTC
CDR3: CASSSVSGGETQYF

V: TRBV5-1
J: TRBJ1-1
size: .
D: .
DNA: TGCGCCAGCGGGACACAAACTGAAGCTTTCTTT
CDR3: CASGTQTEAFF

V: TRBV6-5
J: TRBJ2-3
size: .
D: .
DNA: TGTGCCAGCACCGCTTATCGAGATACGCAGTATTTT
CDR3: CASTAYRDTQYF

V: TRBV10-2
J: TRBJ1-4
size: .
D: .
DNA: TGCGCCAGCAAAGAGGGGGAAAAACTGTTTTTT
CDR3: CASKEGEKLFF

V: TRBV6-1
J: TRBJ2-5
size: .
D: TRBD2
DNA: TGTGCCAGCCACCCAAGCGGGGTGGCGGAGACCCAGTACTTC
CDR3: CASHPSGVAETQYF

V: TRBV13
J: TRBJ1-2
size: once
D: TRBD1
DNA: TGTGCCAGCAGCCTCAGGGGGCGGGATGGCTACACCTTC
CDR3: CASSLRGRDGYTF

V: TRBV6-5
J: TRBJ1-1
size: .
D: .
DNA: TGTGCCAGCAGTTACTCGCGCACAGGCCCGAACACTGAAGCTTTCTTT
CDR3: CASSYSRTGPNTEAFF

V: TRBV10-1
J: TRBJ1-2
size: .
D: TRBD1
DNA: TGCGCCAGCAGTGAGTACCTGACAGGGGGCCCTTCTGGCTACACCTTC
CDR3: CASSEYLTGGPSGYTF

V: TRBV10-3
J: TRBJ2-7
size: .
D: .
DNA: TGTGCCATCAGGGAAGAAGTCGAGCAGTACTTC
CDR3: CAIREEVEQYF

V: TRBV19
J: TRBJ1-2
size: .
D: .
DNA: TGTGCCAGTAGTACAGGGTATGGCTACACCTTC
CDR3: CASSTGYGYTF

V: TRBV30
J: TRBJ2-5
size: .
D: .
DNA: TGTGCCTGGAGTGGGGGTCGCCAAGAGACCCAGTACTTC
CDR3: CAWSGGRQETQYF

V: TRBV5-1
J: TRBJ1-1
size: .
D: .
DNA: TGCGCCAGCAGCTTGGAGGCAGCGAACACTGAAGCTTTCTTT
CDR3: CASSLEAANTEAFF

V: TRBV6-7
J: TRBJ2-5
size: .
D: TRBD1
DNA: TGTGCCAGCAGTTACTTGGGACAGGGGAGGGAGAAAGAGACCCAGTACTTC
CDR3: CASSYLGQGREKETQYF

V: TRBV6-6
J: TRBJ1-5
size: .
D: .
DNA: TGTGCCAGCAGTCCTCGACAGGCGAGGAGCAATCAGCCCCAGCATTTT
CDR3: CASSPRQARSNQPQHF

V: TRBV19
J: TRBJ1-2
size: few
D: TRBD1
DNA: TGTGCCAGTAGTGGAGACAGGGCTGGCTACACCTTC
CDR3: CASSGDRAGYTF

V: TRBV5-1
J: TRBJ1-5
size: .
D: TRBD1
DNA: TGCGCCAGCAGCCGGACAGGGGGTTACAATCAGCCCCAGCATTTT
CDR3: CASSRTGGYNQPQHF

V: TRBV19
J: TRBJ1-6
size: .
D: TRBD1
DNA: TGTGCCAGTAATCCGGGACAGGGATTCTCACCCCTCCACTTT
CDR3: CASNPGQGFSPLHF

V: TRBV6-1
J: TRBJ2-2
size: .
D: .
DNA: TGTGCCAGCCATAAATCCGGGGAGCTGTTTTTT
CDR3: CASHKSGELFF

V: TRBV20-1
J: TRBJ2-1
size: .
D: TRBD2
DNA: TGCAGTGCTGGTAGCGGGAGGGAGCAGTTCTTC
CDR3: CSAGSGREQFF

V: TRBV27
J: TRBJ2-7
size: .
D: .
DNA: TGTGCCAGCAGTTCCCGGACTGGATACGAGCAGTACTTC
CDR3: CASSSRTGYEQYF